Presented here are 32 T cell receptor beta chains from one specimen sequenced in a study of blood T cell repertoires in COVID-19. Measured with immunoSEQ multiplex PCR; TCRdb has only the in-frame clones, and not every one. The repertoire holds approximately 100,000 clones, with 70% to 90% as singletons. Input material: peripheral blood. These receptors all stem from a human donor with COVID-19, enrolled during active disease. The donor label of this sample is uncertain.

The V and J genes are TRBV2 and TRBJ2-5; perhaps TRBD1 as D (6 bases). V dropped 7 bases and J dropped 5 bases, with 17 bases sitting between them. Germline CDR1 SNHLY, CDR2 FYNNEI. The CDR3 runs 14 residues. The CDR3 coding sequence is TGTGCCAGCACCAGGGACACTCCACGGGAGACCCAGTACTTC. Translating it yields CASTRDTPRETQYF.

The chain joins TRBV19 to TRBJ2-3, with a weak D call TRBD2 (7 bases). The ends were cut back, 8 bases at V and 2 bases at J, with 14 bases in the middle. From germline, CDR1 is LNHDA and CDR2 SQIVND (reference sequence). The length of the CDR3 is 14 residues. CDR3 DNA: TGTGCCAGTCACAGGGAGGGAAACACAGATACGCAGTATTTT. Its protein product is CASHREGNTDTQYF.

The count of this clone is one. The chain is built from TRBV9 and TRBJ2-1, with 10 nucleotides matching TRBD2. The V segment lost 2 bases and the J segment 9 bases; nucleotides outside the gene matches: 8. The germline V gene has CDR1 SGDLS and CDR2 YYNGEE. The CDR3 consists of 15 residues. CDR3 coding DNA: TGTGCCAGCAGCGTCTCTAGCGGGAGCTCCGCTGAGCAGTTCTTC. Protein sequence: CASSVSSGSSAEQFF.

This rearrangement joins TRBV19 to TRBJ2-7, with TRBD1 identical over 7 bases. Germline CDR1 is LNHDA and CDR2 is SQIVND (reference sequence). With 6 bases clipped from V and 2 bases from J, the junction kept 7 bases outside the gene matches. This CDR3 has 14 residues. This chain's CDR3 is CASRGQPGTYEQYF. CDR3 bases: TGTGCCAGTAGGGGACAGCCGGGGACCTACGAGCAGTACTTC.

V usage is TRBV30 and J usage is TRBJ1-1; D is possibly TRBD1 (6 bases). The germline gives CDR1 GTSNPN, CDR2 SVGIG (reference sequence). V was cut by 3 bases and J by 11 bases, with 13 bases left in between. This CDR3 has 11 residues. The CDR3 is CAWRQQGEAFF. In nucleotides, the CDR3 is TGTGCCTGGAGGCAACAGGGTGAGGCTTTCTTT.

The chain has TRBV11-2 and TRBJ1-6, with D possibly TRBD1 on 5 matching bases. Germline CDR1 is SGHAT and CDR2 is FQNNGV. V was trimmed by 5 bases and J by 6 bases, leaving 20 bases between them. The CDR3 has 17 residues. As DNA, the CDR3 is TGTGCCAGCAGCCGACCCGGAAGGCAGGGCCTTAATTCACCCCTCCACTTT. Residues: CASSRPGRQGLNSPLHF.

This sequence joins TRBV7-8 and TRBJ1-5; 7 bases fit TRBD1. CDR3 length equals 16 residues. Trimming removed 4 bases from V and 6 bases from J; junction bases left unmatched: 12. Germline V lookup: CDR1 SGHVS, CDR2 FQNEAQ. The CDR3 DNA reads TGTGCCAGCAGCTCCCTGGCCGGGACAGCAAGTCAGCCCCAGCATTTT. Amino acids: CASSSLAGTASQPQHF.

This sequence joins TRBV28 and TRBJ1-4, with D maybe TRBD1 (5 bases). The CDR3 runs 15 residues. CDR1 is MDHEN and CDR2 is SYDVKM in the germline V gene. V was pared by 0 bases and J by 10 bases, with 15 bases between. The CDR3 spells CASSLWGGEEGKLFF. The CDR3 DNA is TGTGCCAGCAGTTTATGGGGAGGGGAGGAGGGAAAACTGTTTTTT. Looking up the rest from reference TRBV28 and TRBJ1-4 gives the full variable domain: DVKVTQSSRYLVKRTGEKVFLECVQDMDHENMFWYRQDPGLGLRLIYFSYDVKMKEKGDIPEGYSVSREKKERFSLILESASTNQTSMYLCASSLWGGEEGKLFFGSGTQLSVL.

The V call is TRBV14, the J call TRBJ2-3; TRBD2 might be the D (5 bases). The CDR3 totals 16 residues. Deletions cut 2 bases from V and 5 bases from J, with 17 bases between. Germline CDR1 reads SGHDN; CDR2 reads FVKESK. The CDR3 is CASSQYGGLEKDTQYF. The CDR3 DNA is TGTGCCAGCAGCCAATATGGTGGACTGGAAAAAGATACGCAGTATTTT.

V is TRBV3-1 (or the pseudogene TRBV3-2) and J is TRBJ2-1, with D uncertain. CDR3 size: 13 residues. V shed 3 bases and J shed 15 bases, with 18 bases lying between them. Germline CDR1 LGHDT, CDR2 YNNKEL (reference sequence). CDR3 loop: CASSHFGPESLFF. The CDR3 DNA follows: TGTGCCAGCAGCCATTTTGGTCCGGAGTCGCTGTTCTTC.

CDR3 residues: CASSSGTSGGNEQFF. CDR3 DNA sequence: TGTGCCAGCAGTTCCGGGACTAGCGGTGGCAATGAGCAGTTCTTC. The V call is TRBV6-6, the J call TRBJ2-1, with 11 bases lining up with TRBD2. Germline lookup yields CDR1 MNHNY and CDR2 SVGAGI (reference sequence). This CDR3 has 15 amino acids. With 4 bases clipped from V and 6 bases from J, the junction kept 5 bases outside the gene matches.

J is TRBJ2-1 and V is TRBV3-1 (or the pseudogene TRBV3-2); 10 bases fit TRBD2. The CDR3 runs to 16 residues. J was trimmed by 4 bases and V by 4 bases; bases with no gene match: 7. CDR1 and CDR2 (germline): LGHDT, YNNKEL (reference sequence). CDR3 sequence (DNA): TGTGCCAGCAGCCCTTCCTCTAGCGGGGGATACAATGAGCAGTTCTTC. Its protein product is CASSPSSSGGYNEQFF.

The sample holds a few counts of this clone. J is TRBJ2-3 and V is TRBV7-2, with D unresolved. The CDR3 is made up of 14 amino acids. Germline-derived CDR1 and CDR2 are SGHTA and FQGNSA. Trimming cost V 5 bases and J 3 bases, with 12 bases left between them. The CDR3 region has the DNA TGTGCCAGCAGCACATATCAGCGAACAGATACGCAGTATTTT. Residues: CASSTYQRTDTQYF.

V is TRBV4-2 and J is TRBJ1-4; 11 bases are a match to TRBD1. The V gene's germline CDR1 is LGHNA and CDR2 YNFKEQ. This CDR3 is 16 amino acids long. V was clipped by 3 bases and J by 9 bases; unmatched bases: 9. The CDR3 reads CASSHPGTGGRKKLFF. CDR3 DNA sequence: TGTGCCAGCAGCCACCCAGGGACAGGGGGTCGAAAAAAACTGTTTTTT.

The rearrangement uses TRBV19 and TRBJ2-5, with 13 bases lining up with TRBD2. Germline CDR1 is LNHDA and CDR2 is SQIVND (reference sequence). The trim removed 4 bases at V and 4 bases at J, leaving 3 bases unmatched. The CDR3 length is 15 residues. CDR3 DNA sequence: TGTGCCAGTAGTACCGGGACTAGCGGGACAGAGACCCAGTACTTC. Translated: CASSTGTSGTETQYF.

The chain is built from TRBV27 and TRBJ1-1; no clear D. This CDR3 contains 17 residues. V was cut by 6 bases and J by 3 bases, with 23 bases left in between. Germline CDR1 MNHEY, CDR2 SMNVEV (reference sequence). CDR3 bases: TGTGCCAGCAGCGAGGCCAAGACCAGCCTAGTGGACACTGAAGCTTTCTTT. Translated: CASSEAKTSLVDTEAFF.

This clone was recorded many times. V usage is TRBV5-4 and J usage is TRBJ1-1; 8 bases are a match to TRBD1. The junction had 4 bases not matched to a gene; V was cut back by 4 bases and J by 2 bases. CDR1 and CDR2 (germline): SGHNT, YYREEE (reference sequence). This CDR3 region has 14 residues. The chain's CDR3 is CASSAQGANTEAFF. DNA of the CDR3: TGTGCCAGCAGCGCGCAGGGGGCAAACACTGAAGCTTTCTTT.

This chain uses TRBV10-3 with TRBJ2-1; TRBD2 might be the D (7 bases). The CDR3 runs 13 residues. Trimming shortened V by 8 bases and J by 2 bases, and 10 bases separated the two germline ends. Germline CDR1 ENHRY, CDR2 SYGVKD. The CDR3 region has the DNA TGTGCCATCGAGGGGGGGGCCTACAATGAGCAGTTCTTC. Its translation is CAIEGGAYNEQFF.

The rearrangement uses TRBV5-4 and TRBJ1-2; D possibly corresponds to TRBD1 (6 bases). Trimming left V 4 bases short and J 0 bases short, with 22 bases between. Germline CDR1 reads SGHNT; CDR2 reads YYREEE (reference sequence). This CDR3 region has 18 residues. CDR3 nucleotide sequence: TGTGCCAGCAGCGGGCCCGGGACAACGTCTAGAGCTAACTATGGCTACACCTTC. This translates into CASSGPGTTSRANYGYTF.

V usage is TRBV2 and J usage is TRBJ1-5; 9 bases are a match to TRBD1. V trimming: 7 bases; J trimming: 1 base; junction bases outside the gene matches: 5. CDR3 length: 15 residues. Germline loops: CDR1 SNHLY, CDR2 FYNNEI. CDR3 DNA sequence: TGTGCCAGCACAGGGGACAGGGCGAGCAATCAGCCCCAGCATTTT. This gives the protein CASTGDRASNQPQHF.

The chain has TRBV3-1 (or the pseudogene TRBV3-2) and TRBJ2-1; TRBD1 matches 7 bases. This CDR3 region has 13 residues. The J segment lost 6 bases and the V segment lost 4 bases, leaving 3 bases of the junction unmatched. Germline CDR1 and CDR2: LGHDT and YNNKEL (reference sequence). The CDR3 loop is CASSLRQGNEQFF. The CDR3, as DNA: TGTGCCAGCAGCCTTCGACAGGGCAATGAGCAGTTCTTC.

CDR3 DNA sequence: TGTGCCAGTAGTCTTGGACAGTTCGCGAACACCGGGGAGCTGTTTTTT. Translated, it gives CASSLGQFANTGELFF. The V call is TRBV19, the J call TRBJ2-2, with D tentatively TRBD1 (6 bases). CDR1 is LNHDA, CDR2 SQIVND, per germline (reference sequence). Trimming took 5 bases from V and 0 from J, leaving 13 bases between them. The CDR3 runs to 16 residues.

V is TRBV19 and J is TRBJ2-3, with no clear D. The germline V gene has CDR1 LNHDA and CDR2 SQIVND (reference sequence). V lost 6 bases and J lost 8, with 9 bases in between. The CDR3 runs 11 residues. Here the CDR3 reads CASSQYSTQYF. The DNA for the CDR3 is TGTGCCAGTAGCCAATACAGTACGCAGTATTTT.

The chain joins TRBV7-3 to TRBJ2-1; D gene uncertain. The CDR3 is 16 amino acids. With 1 base removed from V and 2 bases from J, the gap between germline ends came to 12 bases. The germline gives CDR1 SGHTA, CDR2 FQGTGA. The DNA of the CDR3 is TGTGCCAGCAGCTTAAGGCAGCTTAGCCCCTACAATGAGCAGTTCTTC. Protein: CASSLRQLSPYNEQFF.

The CDR3 sequence: CASSYDQGVGELFF. The CDR3 nucleotides are TGTGCCAGCAGTTACGATCAGGGCGTCGGGGAGCTGTTTTTT. The gene calls are TRBV6-5 and TRBJ2-2; D may be TRBD1 (5 bases). The V gene lost 2 bases and the J gene lost 7 bases, with 11 bases spanning the gap. The CDR3 extends over 14 amino acids. The germline CDR1 and CDR2 sequences are MNHEY and SVGAGI.

The sample holds one count of this clone. The chain carries TRBV7-8 and TRBJ1-1; 8 bases map to TRBD1. V shed 5 bases, J shed 6 bases, and the junction held 8 bases outside the gene matches. From germline, CDR1 is SGHVS and CDR2 FQNEAQ. The CDR3 has 14 residues. DNA of the CDR3: TGTGCCAGCAGCCCTAAGACAGGGGTCTCTGAAGCTTTCTTT. It yields the protein CASSPKTGVSEAFF.

The J gene is TRBJ2-3, the V gene TRBV3-1 (or the pseudogene TRBV3-2); 8 positions agree with TRBD2. The junction had 3 bases not matched to a gene; V was cut back by 5 bases and J by 5 bases. This CDR3 has 13 residues. Germline V lookup: CDR1 LGHDT, CDR2 YNNKEL (reference sequence). DNA for the CDR3: TGTGCCAGCAGCAGCGGGGGCCGAGATACGCAGTATTTT. Translation: CASSSGGRDTQYF.

This rearrangement joins TRBV2 to TRBJ1-6; TRBD1 aligns across 8 bases. V was pared by 8 bases and J by 8 bases, with 14 bases of the junction left unmatched. The CDR3 is 16 residues long. Germline lookup yields CDR1 SNHLY and CDR2 FYNNEI. CDR3 loop: CASGDRGIAGDSPLHF. The CDR3 DNA reads as TGTGCCAGCGGCGACAGGGGAATAGCTGGTGATTCACCCCTCCACTTT.

The chain recombines TRBV21-1 with TRBJ2-5; the table calls TRBD1, which could not be checked here. TRBV21-1 counts as a pseudogene. This CDR3 has 14 residues. The CDR3 spells CASLTGTLKETQYF. CDR3 nucleotide sequence: TGTGCCAGTCTTACCGGGACACTTAAAGAGACCCAGTACTTC.

This chain uses TRBV5-5 with TRBJ2-7; TRBD2 might be the D (6 bases). Trimming left V 4 bases short and J 0 bases short, with 14 bases between. This CDR3 has 15 amino acids. CDR1 is SGHKS and CDR2 is YYEKEE in the germline V gene (reference sequence). The CDR3 region is CASSGGVWSSYEQYF. CDR3 sequence (DNA): TGTGCCAGCAGCGGAGGGGTATGGAGCTCCTACGAGCAGTACTTC. Combining the CDR3 with reference TRBV5-5 and TRBJ2-7 gives the whole variable domain DAGVTQSPTHLIKTRGQQVTLRCSPISGHKSVSWYQQVLGQGPQFIFQYYEKEERGRGNFPDRFSARQFPNYSSELNVNALLLGDSALYLCASSGGVWSSYEQYFGPGTRLTVT.

This chain uses TRBV10-1 with TRBJ1-4; D is possibly TRBD1 (6 bases). CDR1 is WNHNN and CDR2 is SYGVQD in the germline V gene (reference sequence). CDR3 size: 13 residues. The V and J ends lost 6 bases and 10 bases respectively, with 15 bases between them. The CDR3 loop reads CASSPEQGRKLFF. CDR3 in DNA: TGCGCCAGCAGCCCCGAACAGGGTAGAAAACTGTTTTTT.

The genes are TRBV2 and TRBJ1-2, with a weak D call TRBD1 (6 bases). The V and J ends lost 6 bases and 4 bases respectively, with 12 bases between them. In germline, CDR1 is SNHLY, CDR2 FYNNEI. This CDR3 has 13 residues. CDR3 region: CASSYDRPYGYTF. The DNA for the CDR3 is TGTGCCAGCAGCTATGACAGGCCCTATGGCTACACCTTC.